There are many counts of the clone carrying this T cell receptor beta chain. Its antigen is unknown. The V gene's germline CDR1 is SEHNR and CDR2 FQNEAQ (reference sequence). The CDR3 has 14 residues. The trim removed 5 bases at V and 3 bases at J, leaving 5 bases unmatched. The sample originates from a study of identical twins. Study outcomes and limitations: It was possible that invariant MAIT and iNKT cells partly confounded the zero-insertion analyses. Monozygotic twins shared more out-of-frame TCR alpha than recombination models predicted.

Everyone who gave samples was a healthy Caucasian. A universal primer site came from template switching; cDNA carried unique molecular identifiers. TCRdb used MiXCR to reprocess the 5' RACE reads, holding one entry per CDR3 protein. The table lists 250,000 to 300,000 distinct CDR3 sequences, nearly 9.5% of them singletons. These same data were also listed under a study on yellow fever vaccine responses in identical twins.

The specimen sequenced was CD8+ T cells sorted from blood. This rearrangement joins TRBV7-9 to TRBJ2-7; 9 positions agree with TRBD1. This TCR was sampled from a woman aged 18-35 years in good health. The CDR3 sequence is CASSQRDRDYEQYF. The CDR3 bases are TGTGCCAGCAGCCAACGGGACAGGGACTACGAGCAGTACTTC.